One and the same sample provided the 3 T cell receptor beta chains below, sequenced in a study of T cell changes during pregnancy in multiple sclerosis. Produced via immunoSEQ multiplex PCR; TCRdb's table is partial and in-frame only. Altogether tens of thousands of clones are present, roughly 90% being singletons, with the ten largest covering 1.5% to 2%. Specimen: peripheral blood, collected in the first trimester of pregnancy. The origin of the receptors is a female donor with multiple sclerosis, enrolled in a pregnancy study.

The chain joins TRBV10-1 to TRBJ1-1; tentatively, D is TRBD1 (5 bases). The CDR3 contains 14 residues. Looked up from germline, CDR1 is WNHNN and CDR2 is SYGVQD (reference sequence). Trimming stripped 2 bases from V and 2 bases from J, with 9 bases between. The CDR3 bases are TGCGCCAGCAGTGAGGACAGAGTAAACACTGAAGCTTTCTTT. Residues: CASSEDRVNTEAFF.

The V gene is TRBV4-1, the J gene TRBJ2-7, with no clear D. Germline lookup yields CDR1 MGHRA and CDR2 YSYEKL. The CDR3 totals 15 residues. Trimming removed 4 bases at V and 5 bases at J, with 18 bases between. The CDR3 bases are TGCGCCAGCAGCCGCCCCTCGGCCCTTCAGGACGAGCAGTACTTC. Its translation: CASSRPSALQDEQYF.

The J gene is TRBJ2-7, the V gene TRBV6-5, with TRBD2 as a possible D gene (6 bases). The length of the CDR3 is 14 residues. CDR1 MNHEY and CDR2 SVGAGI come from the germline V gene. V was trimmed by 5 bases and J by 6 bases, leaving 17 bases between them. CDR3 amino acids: CASSPLGAGREQYF. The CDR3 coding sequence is TGTGCCAGCAGTCCCCTCGGGGCGGGGCGCGAGCAGTACTTC.